This TCR beta chain was recovered during a study of cytomegalovirus exposure and HLA in healthy donors. Study as a whole: Within the Caucasian-associated ancestry cluster were more than 75% of the approximately 400 genotyped donors. General study findings and limits: Several of the most significant clusters appeared linked to common viral pathogens, based on a later analysis. The investigators catalogued 180 or so TCR beta chains as cytomegalovirus-associated.

Note on this clone: As yet, its antigen is unknown.

60 Vbeta and 13 Jbeta primers were used in PCR. Using immunoSEQ multiplex PCR, the repertoire was profiled, and TCRdb retains in-frame clones only, with some absent. The sample includes some 110,000 clones, about 73% of them seen just once. Trimming stripped 0 bases from V and 4 bases from J, with 6 bases between. Germline V lookup: CDR1 LGHNA, CDR2 YSLEER. The CDR3 is 13 residues long. The specimen was PBMCs. The genes are TRBV4-3 and TRBJ1-2, with D possibly matching TRBD1 (6 bases). The TCR comes from a woman aged 50 to 60 in good health and CMV-seropositive. The DNA of the CDR3 is TGCGCCAGCAGCCAAGACAGGGGCTATGGCTACACCTTC. It translates to CASSQDRGYGYTF.